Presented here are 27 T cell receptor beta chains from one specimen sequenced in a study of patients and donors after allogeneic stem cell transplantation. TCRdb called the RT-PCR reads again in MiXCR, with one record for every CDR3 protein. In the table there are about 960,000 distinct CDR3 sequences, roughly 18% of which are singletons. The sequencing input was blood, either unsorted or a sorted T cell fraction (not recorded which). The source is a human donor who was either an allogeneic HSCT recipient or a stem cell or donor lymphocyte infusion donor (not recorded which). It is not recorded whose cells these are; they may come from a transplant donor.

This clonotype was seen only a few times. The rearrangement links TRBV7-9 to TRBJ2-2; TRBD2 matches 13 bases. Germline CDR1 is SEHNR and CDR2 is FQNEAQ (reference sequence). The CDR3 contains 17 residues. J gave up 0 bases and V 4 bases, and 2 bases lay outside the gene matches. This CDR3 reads CASSSGTSGANTGELFF. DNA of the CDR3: TGTGCCAGCAGCTCCGGGACTAGCGGGGCGAACACCGGGGAGCTGTTTTTT. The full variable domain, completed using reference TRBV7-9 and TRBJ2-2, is DTGVSQNPRHKITKRGQNVTFRCDPISEHNRLYWYRQTLGQGPEFLTYFQNEAQLEKSRLLSDRFSAERPKGSFSTLEIQRTEQGDSAMYLCASSSGTSGANTGELFFGEGSRLTVL.

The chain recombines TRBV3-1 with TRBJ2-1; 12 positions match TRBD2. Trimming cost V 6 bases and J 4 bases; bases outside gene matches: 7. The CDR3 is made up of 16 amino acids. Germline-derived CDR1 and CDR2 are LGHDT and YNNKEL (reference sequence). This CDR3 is CASRQTSGGRYNEQFF. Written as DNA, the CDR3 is TGTGCCAGCAGACAGACTAGCGGGGGCCGGTACAATGAGCAGTTCTTC.

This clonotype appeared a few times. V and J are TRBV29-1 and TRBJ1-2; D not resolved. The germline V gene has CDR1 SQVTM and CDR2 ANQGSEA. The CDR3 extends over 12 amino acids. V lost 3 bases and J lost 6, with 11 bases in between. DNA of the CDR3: TGCAGCGTTGATGTCCCAGGCAATGGCTACACCTTC. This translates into CSVDVPGNGYTF.

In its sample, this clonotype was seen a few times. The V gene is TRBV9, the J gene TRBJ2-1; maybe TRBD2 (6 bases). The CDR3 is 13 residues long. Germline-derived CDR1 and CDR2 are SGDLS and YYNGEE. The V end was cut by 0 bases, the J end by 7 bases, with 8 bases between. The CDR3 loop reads CASSVAAGNEQFF. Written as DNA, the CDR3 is TGTGCCAGCAGCGTAGCCGCGGGGAATGAGCAGTTCTTC.

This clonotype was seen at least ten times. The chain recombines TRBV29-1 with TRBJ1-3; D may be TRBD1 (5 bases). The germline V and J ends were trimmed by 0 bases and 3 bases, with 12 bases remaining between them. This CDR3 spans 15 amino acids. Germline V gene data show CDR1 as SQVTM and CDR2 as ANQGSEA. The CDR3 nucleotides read TGCAGCGTTGAAGATCGGGGCAGGAATGGAAACACCATATATTTT. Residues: CSVEDRGRNGNTIYF.

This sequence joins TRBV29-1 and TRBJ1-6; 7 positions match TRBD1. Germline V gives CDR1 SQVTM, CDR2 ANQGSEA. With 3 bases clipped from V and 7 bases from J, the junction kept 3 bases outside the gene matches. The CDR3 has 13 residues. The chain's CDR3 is CSVEIGGNSPLHF. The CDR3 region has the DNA TGCAGCGTTGAGATAGGGGGCAATTCACCCCTCCACTTT. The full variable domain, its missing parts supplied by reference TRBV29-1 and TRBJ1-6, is SAVISQKPSRDICQRGTSLTIQCQVDSQVTMMFWYRQQPGQSLTLIATANQGSEATYESGFVIDKFPISRPNLTFSTLTVSNMSPEDSSIYLCSVEIGGNSPLHFGNGTRLTVT.

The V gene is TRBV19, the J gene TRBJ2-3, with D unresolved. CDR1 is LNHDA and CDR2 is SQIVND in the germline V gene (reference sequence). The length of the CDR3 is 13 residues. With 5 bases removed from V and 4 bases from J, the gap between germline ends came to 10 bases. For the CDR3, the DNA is TGTGCCAGTAGTTCTGCGGAGCCAGATACGCAGTATTTT. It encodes CASSSAEPDTQYF.

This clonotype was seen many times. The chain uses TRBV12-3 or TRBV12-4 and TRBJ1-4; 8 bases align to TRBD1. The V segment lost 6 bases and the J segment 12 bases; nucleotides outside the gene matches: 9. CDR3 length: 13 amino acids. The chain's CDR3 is CASSPRQGQELFF. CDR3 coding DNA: TGTGCCAGCAGCCCTAGACAGGGGCAGGAACTGTTTTTT.

This CDR3 is CASSFSHQGVETQYF. Here the CDR3 DNA reads TGTGCCAGCAGCTTTAGTCACCAGGGAGTAGAGACCCAGTACTTC. This chain links TRBV7-8 with TRBJ2-5; D tentatively reads TRBD1 or TRBD2 (5 bases each). CDR1 SGHVS and CDR2 FQNEAQ come from the germline V gene. The CDR3 has 15 residues. The V end lost 3 bases, the J end lost 4 bases, and 15 bases lay between the germline ends.

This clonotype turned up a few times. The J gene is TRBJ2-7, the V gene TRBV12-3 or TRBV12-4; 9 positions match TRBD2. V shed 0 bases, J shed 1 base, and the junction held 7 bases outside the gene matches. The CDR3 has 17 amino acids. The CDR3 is CASSLAPGLAGSYEQYF. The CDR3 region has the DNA TGTGCCAGCAGTTTAGCGCCGGGTCTAGCGGGGTCCTACGAGCAGTACTTC.

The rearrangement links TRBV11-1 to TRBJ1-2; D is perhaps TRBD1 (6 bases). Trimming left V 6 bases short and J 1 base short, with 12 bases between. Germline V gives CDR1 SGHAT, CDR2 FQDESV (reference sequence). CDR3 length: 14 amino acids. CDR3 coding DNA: TGTGCCAGCAGGAAGACAGGCAGTAACTATGGCTACACCTTC. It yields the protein CASRKTGSNYGYTF.

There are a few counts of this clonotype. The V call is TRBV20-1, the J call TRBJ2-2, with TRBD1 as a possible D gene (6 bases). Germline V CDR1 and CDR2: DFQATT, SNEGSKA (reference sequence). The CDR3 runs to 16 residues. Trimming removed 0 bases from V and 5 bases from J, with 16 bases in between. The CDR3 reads CSAREKGHPVTGELFF. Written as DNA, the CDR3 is TGCAGTGCTAGAGAAAAGGGACACCCCGTAACCGGGGAGCTGTTTTTT.

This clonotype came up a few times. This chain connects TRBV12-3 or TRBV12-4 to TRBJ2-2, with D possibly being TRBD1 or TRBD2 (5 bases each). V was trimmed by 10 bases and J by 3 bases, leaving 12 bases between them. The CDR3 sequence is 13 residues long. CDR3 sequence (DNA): TGTGCCAATGGAAGAGGGGACACCGGGGAGCTGTTTTTT. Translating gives CANGRGDTGELFF.

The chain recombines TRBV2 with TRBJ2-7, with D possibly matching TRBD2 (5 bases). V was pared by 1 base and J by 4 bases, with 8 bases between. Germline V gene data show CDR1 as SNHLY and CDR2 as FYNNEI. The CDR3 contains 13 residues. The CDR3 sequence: CASSEVGDYEQYF. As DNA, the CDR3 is TGTGCCAGCAGTGAAGTGGGAGATTACGAGCAGTACTTC.

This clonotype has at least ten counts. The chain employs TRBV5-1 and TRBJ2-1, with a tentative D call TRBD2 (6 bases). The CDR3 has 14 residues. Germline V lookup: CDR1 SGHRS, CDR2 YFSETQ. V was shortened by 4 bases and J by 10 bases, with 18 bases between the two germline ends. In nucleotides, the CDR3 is TGCGCCAGCAGCCTAGCGAACCATCCGCCGGAGCAGTTCTTC. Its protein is CASSLANHPPEQFF.

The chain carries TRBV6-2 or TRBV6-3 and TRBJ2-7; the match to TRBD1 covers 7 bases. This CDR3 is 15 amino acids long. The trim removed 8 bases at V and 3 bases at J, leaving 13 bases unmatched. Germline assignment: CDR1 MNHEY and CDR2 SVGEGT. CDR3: CASHEGGPRLYEQYF. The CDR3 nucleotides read TGTGCCAGCCATGAAGGGGGCCCACGACTCTACGAGCAGTACTTC.

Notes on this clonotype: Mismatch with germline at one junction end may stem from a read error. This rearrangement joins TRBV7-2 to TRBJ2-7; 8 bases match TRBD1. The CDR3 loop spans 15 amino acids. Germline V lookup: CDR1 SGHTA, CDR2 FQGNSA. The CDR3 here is CASSLAPGQGYEQYF. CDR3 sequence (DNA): TGCGCCAGCAGCTTGGCGCCTGGACAGGGTTACGAGCAGTACTTC.

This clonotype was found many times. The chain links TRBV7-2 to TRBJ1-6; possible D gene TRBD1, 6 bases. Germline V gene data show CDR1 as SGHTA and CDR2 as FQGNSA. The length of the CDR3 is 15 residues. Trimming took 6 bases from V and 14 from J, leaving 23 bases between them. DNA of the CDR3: TGTGCCAGCAGACCGCCGGGACACGTTATAGGGGCCCTCCACTTT. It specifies CASRPPGHVIGALHF.

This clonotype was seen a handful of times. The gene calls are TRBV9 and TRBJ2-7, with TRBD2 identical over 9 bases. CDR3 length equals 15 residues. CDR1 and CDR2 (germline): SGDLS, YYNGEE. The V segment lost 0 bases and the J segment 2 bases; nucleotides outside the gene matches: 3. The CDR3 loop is CASSVEAGGTYEQYF. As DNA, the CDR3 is TGTGCCAGCAGCGTAGAGGCGGGAGGGACCTACGAGCAGTACTTC.

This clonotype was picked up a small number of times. Written as DNA, the CDR3 is TGTGCCAGCAGCTGGAGGGACAGGGGGAGTAATGAGCAGTTCTTC. Its protein is CASSWRDRGSNEQFF. V is TRBV7-9 and J is TRBJ2-1, with 11 positions matching TRBD1. The CDR3 is 15 residues long. J was trimmed by 7 bases and V by 4 bases; bases with no gene match: 6. Germline assignment: CDR1 SEHNR and CDR2 FQNEAQ (reference sequence).

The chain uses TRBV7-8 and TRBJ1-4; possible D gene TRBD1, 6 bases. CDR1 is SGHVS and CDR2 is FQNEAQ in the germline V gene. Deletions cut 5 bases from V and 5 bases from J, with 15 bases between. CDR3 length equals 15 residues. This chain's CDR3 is CASSGYGGLNEKLFF. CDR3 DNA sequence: TGTGCCAGCAGCGGGTACGGGGGGCTGAATGAAAAACTGTTTTTT.

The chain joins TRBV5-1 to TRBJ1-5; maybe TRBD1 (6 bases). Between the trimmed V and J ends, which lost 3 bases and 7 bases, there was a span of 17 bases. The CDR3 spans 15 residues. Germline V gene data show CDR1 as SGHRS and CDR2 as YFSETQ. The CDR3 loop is CASSSDPGAGQPQHF. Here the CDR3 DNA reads TGCGCCAGCAGCTCCGACCCGGGGGCTGGGCAGCCCCAGCATTTT.

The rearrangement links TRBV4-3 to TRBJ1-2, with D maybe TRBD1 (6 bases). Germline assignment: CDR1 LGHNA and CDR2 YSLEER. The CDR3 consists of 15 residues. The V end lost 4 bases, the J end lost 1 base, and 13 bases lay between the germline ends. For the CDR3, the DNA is TGCGCCAGCAGCCCATACAGGGCGGATAACTATGGCTACACCTTC. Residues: CASSPYRADNYGYTF.

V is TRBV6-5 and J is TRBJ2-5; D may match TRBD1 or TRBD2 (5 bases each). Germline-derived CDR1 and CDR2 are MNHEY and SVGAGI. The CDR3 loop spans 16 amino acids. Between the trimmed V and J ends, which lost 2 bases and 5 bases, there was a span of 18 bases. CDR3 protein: CASSYRVGATEETQYF. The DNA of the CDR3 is TGTGCCAGCAGTTACCGGGTCGGGGCGACAGAGGAGACCCAGTACTTC.

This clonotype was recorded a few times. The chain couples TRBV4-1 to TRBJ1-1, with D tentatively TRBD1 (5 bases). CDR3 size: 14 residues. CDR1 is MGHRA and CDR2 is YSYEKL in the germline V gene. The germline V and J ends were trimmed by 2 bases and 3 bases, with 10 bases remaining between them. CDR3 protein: CASSQLGQDTEAFF. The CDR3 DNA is TGCGCCAGCAGCCAATTGGGGCAAGACACTGAAGCTTTCTTT.

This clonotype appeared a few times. In DNA, the CDR3 is TGTGCCAGCAGGTTGACCTCAGGCGGGGACACTGAAGCTTTCTTT. Protein product: CASRLTSGGDTEAFF. The V gene is TRBV6-1, the J gene TRBJ1-1; D is unresolved. Trimming cost V 6 bases and J 3 bases, with 17 bases left between them. CDR1 is MNHNS, CDR2 SASEGT, per germline. The CDR3 runs 15 residues.

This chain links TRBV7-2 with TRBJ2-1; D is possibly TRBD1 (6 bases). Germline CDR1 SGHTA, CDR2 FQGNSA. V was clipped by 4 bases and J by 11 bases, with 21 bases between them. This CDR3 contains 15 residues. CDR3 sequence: CASSSHGTKAFKQFF. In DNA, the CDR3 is TGTGCCAGCAGCTCCCACGGGACAAAGGCCTTCAAGCAGTTCTTC.